The rows below give T cell receptor beta chains drawn from one sample of a study of shared clonotypes between healthy human individuals. Repertoires were generated with immunoSEQ multiplex PCR, while TCRdb's copy carries only in-frame clones and drops some. This table holds about 590,000 clones, about 95% found once. Material for sequencing was naive CD8+ T cells sorted from blood. The receptors originated from a woman aged 25 to 39 in good health. Both conserved end residues are part of each CDR3. D genes are given only for firm matches. Rows give clone size only sometimes, using once, few, many, or a class for an expanded clone.

clone size: .; V gene: TRBV28; D gene: .; J gene: TRBJ1-5; CDR3 protein: CASRPRPNQPQHF; CDR3 DNA: TGTGCCAGCAGACCTAGGCCTAATCAGCCCCAGCATTTT
clone size: .; V gene: TRBV27; D gene: TRBD2; J gene: TRBJ2-5; CDR3 protein: CASRPAGVGEQYF; CDR3 DNA: TGTGCCAGCCGCCCAGCGGGAGTGGGGGAGCAGTACTTC
clone size: .; V gene: TRBV28; D gene: .; J gene: TRBJ1-4; CDR3 protein: CASSTHRATVNEKLFF; CDR3 DNA: TGTGCCAGCAGTACCCACAGGGCTACCGTTAATGAAAAACTGTTTTTT
clone size: .; V gene: TRBV7-9; D gene: .; J gene: TRBJ2-2; CDR3 protein: CACWPGSNTGELFF; CDR3 DNA: TGTGCCTGTTGGCCGGGTTCGAACACCGGGGAGCTGTTTTTT
clone size: .; V gene: TRBV2; D gene: .; J gene: TRBJ2-4; CDR3 protein: CASSEGVRARSAIQYF; CDR3 DNA: TGTGCCAGCAGTGAAGGGGTTCGAGCTAGATCCGCCATTCAGTACTTC
clone size: .; V gene: TRBV9; D gene: TRBD2; J gene: TRBJ2-3; CDR3 protein: CASSLRLAGSTDTQYF; CDR3 DNA: TGTGCCAGCAGCTTAAGACTAGCGGGAAGCACAGATACGCAGTATTTT
clone size: .; V gene: TRBV28; D gene: .; J gene: TRBJ1-5; CDR3 protein: CAIQIQGFNQPQHF; CDR3 DNA: TGCGCCATTCAGATACAGGGTTTTAATCAGCCCCAGCATTTT
clone size: .; V gene: TRBV11-2; D gene: TRBD1; J gene: TRBJ2-7; CDR3 protein: CASSLGMGQGYEQYF; CDR3 DNA: TGTGCCAGCAGCTTAGGTATGGGACAGGGCTACGAGCAGTACTTC
clone size: .; V gene: TRBV5-6; D gene: TRBD1; J gene: TRBJ2-2; CDR3 protein: CASSWTGDTGELFF; CDR3 DNA: TGTGCCAGCAGCTGGACAGGGGACACCGGGGAGCTGTTTTTT
clone size: once; V gene: TRBV9; D gene: .; J gene: TRBJ2-2; CDR3 protein: CASSASTGELFF; CDR3 DNA: TGTGCCAGCAGCGCGTCCACCGGGGAGCTGTTTTTT
clone size: .; V gene: TRBV28; D gene: TRBD2; J gene: TRBJ2-3; CDR3 protein: CASGLAGGTDTQYF; CDR3 DNA: TGTGCCAGCGGTCTAGCGGGGGGCACAGATACGCAGTATTTT
clone size: .; V gene: TRBV5-1; D gene: .; J gene: TRBJ2-7; CDR3 protein: CASSLGEGQDEQYF; CDR3 DNA: TGCGCCAGCAGCTTGGGCGAGGGCCAGGACGAGCAGTACTTC
clone size: .; V gene: TRBV7-2; D gene: .; J gene: TRBJ1-5; CDR3 protein: CASSLAHYSNQPQHF; CDR3 DNA: TGTGCCAGCAGCTTAGCGCATTATAGCAATCAGCCCCAGCATTTT
clone size: .; V gene: TRBV5-4; D gene: TRBD2; J gene: TRBJ2-7; CDR3 protein: CASSLLAGAYEQYF; CDR3 DNA: TGTGCCAGCAGCCTACTAGCGGGCGCCTACGAGCAGTACTTC
clone size: .; V gene: TRBV5-6; D gene: .; J gene: TRBJ2-7; CDR3 protein: CASSWGHDSYEQYF; CDR3 DNA: TGTGCCAGCAGCTGGGGACATGACTCCTACGAGCAGTACTTC
clone size: .; V gene: TRBV27; D gene: .; J gene: TRBJ1-2; CDR3 protein: CASSLTLDRIGGYTF; CDR3 DNA: TGTGCCAGCAGTCTAACACTAGACAGAATTGGGGGCTACACCTTC
clone size: .; V gene: TRBV7-9; D gene: TRBD1; J gene: TRBJ2-1; CDR3 protein: CASSLAQGEHNEQFF; CDR3 DNA: TGTGCCAGCAGCTTAGCTCAGGGGGAGCACAATGAGCAGTTCTTC
clone size: .; V gene: TRBV6-5; D gene: .; J gene: TRBJ1-1; CDR3 protein: CASSYGQKTEAFF; CDR3 DNA: TGTGCCAGCAGTTACGGACAGAAAACTGAAGCTTTCTTT
clone size: .; V gene: TRBV5-6; D gene: .; J gene: TRBJ1-5; CDR3 protein: CASSLIGNSNQPQHF; CDR3 DNA: TGTGCCAGCAGCTTGATAGGGAATAGCAATCAGCCCCAGCATTTT
clone size: .; V gene: TRBV4-2; D gene: .; J gene: TRBJ2-7; CDR3 protein: CASSPPAVYEQYF; CDR3 DNA: TGTGCCAGCAGCCCCCCGGCGGTCTACGAGCAGTACTTC
clone size: .; V gene: TRBV7-9; D gene: .; J gene: TRBJ2-7; CDR3 protein: CASSPPDKNQIYEQYF; CDR3 DNA: TGTGCCAGCAGCCCCCCCGACAAGAACCAAATATACGAGCAGTACTTC
clone size: .; V gene: TRBV12-5; D gene: .; J gene: TRBJ2-7; CDR3 protein: CASGPGVSGEQYF; CDR3 DNA: TGTGCTAGTGGACCAGGGGTTTCGGGGGAGCAGTACTTC